These 14 T cell receptor beta chains share one sample of origin, sequenced in a study of tissue T cells after allogeneic stem cell transplantation. Time point indicated: mouse harvest day 7 after allogeneic transplant. Mouse grafts combined 10^7 T-cell-depleted bone marrow cells with 10^6 splenic CD5+ T cells. The assay was immunoSEQ multiplex PCR, and TCRdb's table has in-frame clones only and misses some. The sample carries 6,500 to 8,000 clones, around 50% recorded once. Sequences were obtained from gut tissue. These receptors were collected from a female BALB/c mouse given C57BL/6 T cells with graft-versus-host disease after an allogeneic hematopoietic cell transplant.

Details on this clone: These gene names are mouse names. The CDR3 is cut off 1 residue early in the read; its end comes from the germline J gene. This rearrangement joins TRBV3 to TRBJ1-4, with D uncertain. Trimming stripped 3 bases from V and 0 bases from J, with 5 bases between. There are 14 residues in the CDR3. Germline-derived CDR1 and CDR2 are SNHLY and FYNGKV (reference sequence). The covered CDR3 bases are TGTGCCAGCAGCTTGGGGTTTTCCAACGAAAGATTATTT. Protein: CASSLGFSNERLF. The entire CDR3 is CASSLGFSNERLFF.

Remarks on this clone: The gene names here belong to mouse. The read gets to within 1 residue of the CDR3 end, and the germline J gene fills in the rest. The rearrangement uses TRBV20 and TRBJ2-5; maybe TRBD2 (5 bases). The CDR3 totals 12 residues. CDR1 is GFQATS and CDR2 is STVNSAI in the germline V gene. The V end was cut by 2 bases, the J end by 3 bases, with 6 bases between. CDR3 DNA, as far as it was read: TGTGGTGCTAGGTCTGGGCAAGACACCCAGTAC. Protein sequence: CGARSGQDTQY. The CDR3 reads in full as CGARSGQDTQYF.

This clone occurred once. Germline and genes here are mouse. The part of the CDR3 DNA that was read is TGTGCCAGCAGTCTGTCCAGGGTTGGTGGAAATACGCTCTAT. Amino acid sequence: CASSLSRVGGNTLY. The complete CDR3 protein is CASSLSRVGGNTLYF. The genes are TRBV26 and TRBJ1-3; tentatively, D is TRBD1 (5 bases). The DNA ends 1 residue before the CDR3 does, and the rest of the CDR3 is filled in from the germline J gene. Germline CDR1 reads KGHPV; CDR2 reads FQNQEV (reference sequence). Trimming shortened V by 0 bases and J by 3 bases, and 9 bases separated the two germline ends. The CDR3 length is 15 residues.

Points on this clone: Gene and germline names: mouse. The read terminates 1 residue before the CDR3 end, so the remaining end is supplied by the germline J gene. This chain joins TRBV16 and TRBJ2-5; D unclear. The CDR3 runs to 14 residues. V lost 5 bases and J lost 0, with 9 bases in between. CDR1 and CDR2 (germline): SGHSA, FRNQAP. The CDR3 region is CASSLLPNQDTQYF. The DNA read from the CDR3 is TGTGCAAGCAGCCTCTTACCAAACCAAGACACCCAGTAC.

This clone appeared a few times. The gene symbols are mouse symbols. Coverage ceases 1 residue before the CDR3 finishes, and the germline J gene fills in the end. This sequence joins TRBV2 and TRBJ2-2; D is ambiguous. This CDR3 region has 14 residues. The germline V gene has CDR1 LGHNA and CDR2 YSYQKL. Trimming took off 1 base at V and 0 bases at J, with 3 bases between the two ends. CDR3 amino acids: CASSQAANTGQLYF. The part of the CDR3 DNA that was read is TGTGCCAGCAGCCAAGCAGCAAACACCGGGCAGCTCTAC.

This clone was picked up a small number of times. Mouse gene names apply. The read terminates 1 residue before the CDR3 end, so the remaining end is supplied by the germline J gene. V usage is TRBV26 and J usage is TRBJ1-3; a possible D gene is TRBD1 (5 bases). The germline V gene has CDR1 KGHPV and CDR2 FQNQEV (reference sequence). This CDR3 is built from 14 residues. The V gene lost 2 bases and the J gene lost 0 bases, with 5 bases spanning the gap. The CDR3 loop reads CASSLRGSGNTLYF. CDR3 DNA, as far as it was read: TGTGCCAGCAGTCTGAGGGGTTCTGGAAATACGCTCTAT.

Regarding this clone: The gene names here belong to mouse. The CDR3 end is not reached by the read, which stops 1 residue before it; the germline J gene fills it in. This sequence joins TRBV23 and TRBJ1-1; TRBD1 was called by the table and not checked on the DNA. CDR1 and CDR2 (germline): KGHTA, FQNQQP. The CDR3 covers 13 residues. The CDR3 is CSSRRTGDTEVFF. The sequenced part of the CDR3 DNA is TGCTCCAGCAGGCGGACAGGGGACACAGAAGTCTTC.

This clone is labeled medium-sized. Mouse germline and gene names are used. The read finishes 1 residue shy of the CDR3 end, and the germline J gene is used to complete it. Other DNA sequences in the same sample also yield this CDR3. The chain has TRBV26 and TRBJ2-7; TRBD1 agrees at 8 bases. The V gene end was trimmed by 6 bases and the J gene end by 5 bases; junction bases not matched to a gene: 3. The germline gives CDR1 KGHPV, CDR2 FQNQEV (reference sequence). CDR3 length: 12 amino acids. CDR3 DNA (partial): TGTGCCAGCAGCCCGACAGGGGATGAACAGTAC. As protein: CASSPTGDEQY. In full, the CDR3 reads CASSPTGDEQYF.

About this clone itself: Gene names follow the mouse nomenclature. The CDR3 end falls 1 residue outside the read, so it is completed with the germline J gene. V is TRBV26 and J is TRBJ2-5; TRBD2 might be the D (7 bases). Germline V CDR1 and CDR2: KGHPV, FQNQEV (reference sequence). V lost 2 bases and J lost 4, with 10 bases in between. There are 14 residues in the CDR3. The CDR3 protein is CASSLGGRKDTQYF. Partial CDR3 DNA: TGTGCCAGCAGTCTGGGGGGGCGCAAAGACACCCAGTAC.

With regard to this clone: Gene names refer to mouse genes. The read ends 1 residue early relative to the CDR3; the germline J gene fills the gap. V gene TRBV26 combines with J gene TRBJ1-4; the D is unclear. The CDR3 contains 13 residues. With 2 bases removed from V and 5 bases from J, the gap between germline ends came to 6 bases. Per germline, CDR1 KGHPV and CDR2 FQNQEV (reference sequence). CDR3 amino acids: CASSLRGNERLFF. Incomplete CDR3 DNA: TGTGCCAGCAGTCTGCGAGGGAACGAAAGATTATTT. The complete variable domain, with remaining parts taken from reference TRBV26 and TRBJ1-4, reads NSKVIQTPRYLVKGQGQKAKMRCIPEKGHPVVFWYQQNKNNEFKFLINFQNQEVLQQIDMTEKRFSAECPSNSPCSLEIQSSEAGDSALYLCASSLRGNERLFFGHGTKLSVL.

This clone has a single count. Gene and germline names: mouse. The read terminates 1 residue ahead of where the CDR3 ends, so the germline J gene completes it. J is TRBJ2-5 and V is TRBV16, with 12 nucleotides matching TRBD2. This CDR3 is 16 amino acids long. J was trimmed by 2 bases and V by 6 bases; bases with no gene match: 6. Germline values: CDR1 SGHSA, CDR2 FRNQAP. CDR3 residues: CASSPRTGGVQDTQYF. CDR3 DNA, as far as it was read: TGTGCAAGCAGTCCTCGGACTGGGGGGGTCCAAGACACCCAGTAC.

This clone occurred a few times. Gene names are mouse gene names. The read comes to an end 1 residue before the CDR3 does, leaving the germline J gene to fill in the end. The chain couples TRBV1 to TRBJ2-7, with D perhaps TRBD1 or TRBD2 (6 bases each). The V and J ends lost 3 bases and 6 bases respectively, with 9 bases between them. Germline V CDR1 and CDR2: NSQYPW, LRSPGD (reference sequence). The CDR3 contains 12 residues. The CDR3 is CTCSAKGGEQYF. The CDR3 bases that were read are TGCACCTGCAGTGCGAAGGGGGGTGAACAGTAC.

Regarding this clone: Each gene name is a mouse one. The read finishes 1 residue shy of the CDR3 end, and the germline J gene is used to complete it. The chain carries TRBV15 and TRBJ1-1; D possibly corresponds to TRBD1 (5 bases). V was pared by 3 bases and J by 4 bases, with 9 bases between. Germline V gene lookup returns CDR1 SGHND and CDR2 FRSKSL. The CDR3 has 13 residues. The CDR3 here is CASSFQGGTEVFF. The sequenced CDR3 bases are TGTGCCAGCAGTTTTCAGGGAGGCACAGAAGTCTTC. The full variable domain, with the rest looked up from reference TRBV15 and TRBJ1-1, is DAGVTQTPRHEVAEKGQTIILKCEPVSGHNDLFWYRQTKIQGLELLSYFRSKSLMEDGGAFKDRFKAEMLNSSFSTLKIQPTEPKDSAVYLCASSFQGGTEVFFGKGTRLTVV.

A note on this clone: Gene names refer to mouse genes. The observed sequence ends 1 residue before the CDR3 terminus, with the missing tail filled in from the germline J gene. The chain has TRBV12-2 and TRBJ2-5; 12 nucleotides align to TRBD2. There are 15 residues in the CDR3. The J segment lost 7 bases and the V segment lost 4 bases, leaving 8 bases of the junction unmatched. CDR1 and CDR2 from the germline V gene are SGHLS and HYDKME. CDR3 DNA, as far as it was read: TGTGCCAGCTCCCGAGACTGGGGGGGCGCCAACACCCAGTAC. Amino acids: CASSRDWGGANTQY. The CDR3 as a whole reads CASSRDWGGANTQYF.